These T cell receptor beta chains were read from a single sample in a study of cytomegalovirus exposure and HLA in healthy donors. Clones were sequenced by immunoSEQ multiplex PCR, and TCRdb holds only the in-frame ones, with some missing. The sample lists 95,000 to 150,000 clones; 94% were seen once. Sequencing used PBMCs. Receptor source: a woman between 18 and 30 years old in good health and CMV-seronegative. Both conserved end residues are part of each CDR3. Fields, in order: J gene, D gene, V gene, CDR3 protein. D genes are given only for firm matches.

>TRBJ2-1|TRBD2|TRBV4-1
CASSQTRILAGGNWGEQFF
>TRBJ2-1|TRBD2|TRBV30
CAWSRGGYNEQFF
>TRBJ1-1|-|TRBV7-6
CASSSRKMNTEAFF
>TRBJ1-1|-|TRBV9
CASSVGGGLRTEAFF
>TRBJ2-3|-|TRBV27
CASSLPGFGDTQYF
>TRBJ1-5|-|TRBV6-5
CASRINVGGQPQHF
>TRBJ2-6|-|TRBV5-6
CASSLWQGRRSGANVLTF
>TRBJ2-7|TRBD1|TRBV18
CASSDSSWTGSYEQYF
>TRBJ2-7|TRBD2|TRBV7-9
CASSLIGLAGNEQYF
>TRBJ1-1|-|TRBV5-1
CASSNQNTEAFF
>TRBJ1-1|-|TRBV5-1
CASSSGATEAFF
>TRBJ2-7|TRBD1|TRBV6-5
CASSLDRGTYEQYF
>TRBJ1-3|TRBD1|TRBV18
CASSADRLALSGNTIYF
>TRBJ2-6|TRBD1|TRBV28
CASSLRDRVAGANVLTF
>TRBJ1-4|-|TRBV9
CASSLGGDPVEEKLFF
>TRBJ1-2|TRBD1|TRBV5-8
CASSFWGGQGNGYTF
>TRBJ2-1|TRBD2|TRBV4-1
CASSRGRTSGRLNEQFF
>TRBJ1-5|TRBD1|TRBV6-5
CASRTGEFGQPQHF
>TRBJ1-4|-|TRBV28
CASSLSLLGLSEKLFF
>TRBJ2-7|TRBD2|TRBV6-1
CASSDGGSGGIEQYF
>TRBJ1-1|TRBD1|TRBV2
CASSGDRQQNTEAFF
>TRBJ2-3|-|TRBV5-1
CASSLGSGPIDTQYF
>TRBJ2-2|-|TRBV5-1
CASISGFDTGELFF
>TRBJ1-2|-|TRBV7-9
CASSPSGGRSYGYTF
>TRBJ2-1|-|TRBV5-6
CASSLQLAYNEQFF
>TRBJ2-2|-|TRBV9
CASSVAPGITGELFF
>TRBJ2-1|TRBD2|TRBV4-1
CASSQDGGLAGYEQFF
>TRBJ2-7|-|TRBV6-1
CASRLGLSPYEQYF
>TRBJ2-7|TRBD2|TRBV6-5
CASSYRGRAGEQYF
>TRBJ1-1|-|TRBV28
CASIGLTDTEAFF
>TRBJ1-2|-|TRBV28
CASSLGSNYGYTF
>TRBJ2-1|-|TRBV5-4
CASSWVHRDDEQFF
>TRBJ1-1|-|TRBV28
CASSSYDRQSEAFF
>TRBJ1-3|-|TRBV7-3
CASSLPGGESGNTIYF
>TRBJ1-2|TRBD1|TRBV28
CASSFKYRDRGPYGYTF
>TRBJ2-5|TRBD2|TRBV27
CASSFFGGTQETQYF
>TRBJ2-3|-|TRBV18
CASSPYTDTQYF
>TRBJ2-1|TRBD2|TRBV9
CASSAYLAGGPETSYNEQFF
>TRBJ2-6|-|TRBV30
CAWSATTGTSSGANVLTF
>TRBJ1-1|-|TRBV4-1
CASSQDRRPLEGMNTEAFF
>TRBJ2-7|TRBD2|TRBV4-1
CASSQDSRGGYEQYF
>TRBJ2-3|-|TRBV27
CASSPWGERTDTQYF
>TRBJ1-2|-|TRBV2
CASRVIYGYTF
>TRBJ2-2|-|TRBV2
CASSEQFIAYTGELFF
>TRBJ2-1|TRBD2|TRBV29-1
CSVERLADSYNEQFF
>TRBJ1-2|TRBD1|TRBV13
CASSPWTGGYGYTF
>TRBJ1-4|-|TRBV4-1
CASSQGQAREKLFF
>TRBJ2-7|-|TRBV5-1
CASSPDSGYPGEQYF
>TRBJ2-7|-|TRBV11-2
CASSSPEGVPFF
>TRBJ2-3|TRBD1|TRBV5-1
CASSLEGAITDTQYF
>TRBJ1-5|-|TRBV5-5
CASSLKAGNQPQHF
>TRBJ2-7|TRBD2|TRBV29-1
CSVGTSGIEQYF
>TRBJ1-4|TRBD1|TRBV11-2
CAIKRTGKLFF
>TRBJ1-2|-|TRBV6-4
CARSTVQGVNRYGYTF
>TRBJ2-2|-|TRBV7-9
CASSFPSNTGELFF
>TRBJ1-1|TRBD1|TRBV2
CASSETSTGVGTEAFF
>TRBJ1-2|-|TRBV28
CASKRGAGGYTF
>TRBJ2-3|TRBD2|TRBV7-3
CASSPQGLAARFTDTQYF